Shown below are 5 T cell receptor beta chains from a single sample sequenced in a study of shared clonotypes between healthy human individuals. TCRdb keeps only in-frame clones here, not all; method: immunoSEQ multiplex PCR. The table has 2 million to 3 million clones, more than 90% seen once. The sequenced sample was naive CD4+ T cells sorted from blood. Subset noted: CD45RA+ positively selected. The receptors stem from a young man in good health.

J is TRBJ2-1 and V is TRBV7-8; D possibly corresponds to TRBD2 (6 bases). Trimming stripped 4 bases from V and 4 bases from J, with 11 bases between. The CDR3 extends over 14 amino acids. Germline V gene data show CDR1 as SGHVS and CDR2 as FQNEAQ. CDR3 sequence (DNA): TGTGCCAGCAGCTATCCGGGGGAATACAATGAGCAGTTCTTC. This codes for CASSYPGEYNEQFF.

The rearrangement joins TRBV27 to TRBJ1-6; a possible D gene is TRBD1 (6 bases). The V end was cut by 6 bases, the J end by 8 bases, with 14 bases between. In germline, CDR1 is MNHEY, CDR2 SMNVEV (reference sequence). The CDR3 consists of 14 residues. The CDR3, as DNA: TGTGCCAGCAGCTCGGACAGCTCATATTCACCCCTCCACTTT. Amino acids: CASSSDSSYSPLHF.

The gene calls are TRBV6-1 and TRBJ2-7; 7 nucleotides match TRBD1. Trimming at V came to 5 bases and at J to 5 bases, leaving 6 bases not matched to a gene. Per the germline V gene, CDR1 is MNHNS and CDR2 is SASEGT. CDR3 length: 13 residues. CDR3: CASSLNRGHEQYF. CDR3 nucleotides: TGTGCCAGCAGTCTCAACAGGGGCCACGAGCAGTACTTC.

The J gene is TRBJ2-5, the V gene TRBV7-6, with D tentatively TRBD2 (6 bases). The CDR3 has 15 residues. Germline values: CDR1 SGHVS, CDR2 FNYEAQ. The V end was cut by 0 bases, the J end by 3 bases, with 11 bases between. The CDR3 reads CASSLAPAGKETQYF. CDR3 in DNA: TGTGCCAGCAGCTTAGCGCCCGCGGGAAAAGAGACCCAGTACTTC.

The rearrangement joins TRBV9 to TRBJ2-7, with 7 positions matching TRBD2. Germline V gene sequence: CDR1 SGDLS, CDR2 YYNGEE. This CDR3 has 15 amino acids. J gave up 3 bases and V 0 bases, and 6 bases lay outside the gene matches. CDR3 loop: CASSVAPGGIYEQYF. In nucleotides, the CDR3 is TGTGCCAGCAGCGTAGCGCCGGGGGGTATCTACGAGCAGTACTTC.